This T cell receptor (beta chain) was observed in a study of T cell changes during pregnancy in multiple sclerosis. Profiled with immunoSEQ multiplex PCR; TCRdb holds only in-frame clones, not every one. The sample shows 65,000 to 85,000 clones, 89% of them seen only once. The CDR3 loop spans 15 amino acids. Looked up from germline, CDR1 is SGHNT and CDR2 is YYREEE (reference sequence). Trimming cost V 4 bases and J 0 bases, with 11 bases left between them. The source was peripheral blood, collected in the first trimester of pregnancy. This receptor was obtained from a female donor in good health, enrolled as a control in a pregnancy study. V usage is TRBV5-4 and J usage is TRBJ1-3; weak D call: TRBD1 (5 bases). CDR3 loop: CASSLDRRSGNTIYF. CDR3 nucleotide sequence: TGTGCCAGCAGCCTTGACAGACGCTCTGGAAACACCATATATTTT.